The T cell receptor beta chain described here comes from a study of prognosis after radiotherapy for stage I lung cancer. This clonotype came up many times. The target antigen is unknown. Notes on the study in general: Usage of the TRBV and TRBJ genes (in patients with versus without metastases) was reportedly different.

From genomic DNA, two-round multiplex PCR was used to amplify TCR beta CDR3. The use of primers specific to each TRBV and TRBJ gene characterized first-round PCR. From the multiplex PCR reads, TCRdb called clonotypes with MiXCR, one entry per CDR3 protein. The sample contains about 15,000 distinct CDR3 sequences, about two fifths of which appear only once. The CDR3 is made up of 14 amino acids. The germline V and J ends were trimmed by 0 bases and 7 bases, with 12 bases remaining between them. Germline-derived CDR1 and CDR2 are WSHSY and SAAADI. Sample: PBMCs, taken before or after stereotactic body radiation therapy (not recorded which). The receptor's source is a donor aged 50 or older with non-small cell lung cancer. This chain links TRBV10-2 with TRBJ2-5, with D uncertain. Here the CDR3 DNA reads TGCGCCAGCAGTGAGTCGGAAGGGTTGGGGACCCAGTACTTC. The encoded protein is CASSESEGLGTQYF.